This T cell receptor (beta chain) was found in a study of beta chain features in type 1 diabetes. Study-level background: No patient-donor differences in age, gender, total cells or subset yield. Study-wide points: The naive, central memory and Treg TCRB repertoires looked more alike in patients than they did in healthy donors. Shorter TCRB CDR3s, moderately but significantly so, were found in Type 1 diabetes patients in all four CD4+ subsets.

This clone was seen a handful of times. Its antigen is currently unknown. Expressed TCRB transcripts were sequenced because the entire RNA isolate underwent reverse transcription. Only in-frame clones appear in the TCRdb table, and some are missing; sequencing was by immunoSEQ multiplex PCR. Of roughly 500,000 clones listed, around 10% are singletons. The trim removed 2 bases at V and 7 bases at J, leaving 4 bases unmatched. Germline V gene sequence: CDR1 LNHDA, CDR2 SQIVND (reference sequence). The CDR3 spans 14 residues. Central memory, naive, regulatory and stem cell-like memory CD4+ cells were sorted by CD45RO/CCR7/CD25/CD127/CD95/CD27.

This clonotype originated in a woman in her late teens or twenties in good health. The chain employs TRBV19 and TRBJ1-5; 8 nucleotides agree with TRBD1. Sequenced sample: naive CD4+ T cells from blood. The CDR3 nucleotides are TGTGCCAGTAGTATACAGGGGGCAAGGCAGCCCCAGCATTTT. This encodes CASSIQGARQPQHF.